The 3 T cell receptor beta chains reported below all come from one sample, sequenced in a study of OX40 agonist ivuxolimab in advanced cancers. Sequenced by immunoSEQ multiplex PCR; TCRdb stores in-frame clones only, minus some. Counted here are about 76,000 clones, 85% to 90% occurring once; the ten biggest clones make up approximately 12%. Sample: CD4+ or CD8+ T cells sorted from blood, taken in a trial of the OX40 agonist ivuxolimab. These receptors all stem from an adult with an advanced solid tumor such as melanoma, head and neck, liver or kidney cancer.

The chain joins TRBV6-5 to TRBJ1-2; tentative D call: TRBD1 (6 bases). CDR1 MNHEY and CDR2 SVGAGI come from the germline V gene. Trimming took 6 bases from V and 2 from J, leaving 10 bases between them. The CDR3 spans 13 residues. CDR3 DNA sequence: TGTGCCAGCAGCCCGGGACAAAACTATGGCTACACCTTC. This codes for CASSPGQNYGYTF.

The rearrangement links TRBV2 to TRBJ2-1; D unclear. The V gene's germline CDR1 is SNHLY and CDR2 FYNNEI. V was pared by 7 bases and J by 8 bases, with 12 bases between. The CDR3 length is 12 residues. CDR3 residues: CASTPPSYEQFF. The CDR3 nucleotides are TGTGCCAGCACCCCGCCGAGTTATGAGCAGTTCTTC.

V usage is TRBV5-6 and J usage is TRBJ2-1; unclear D gene. The V end lost 4 bases, the J end lost 5 bases, and 4 bases lay between the germline ends. This CDR3 spans 11 amino acids. Germline V gene lookup returns CDR1 SGHDT and CDR2 YYEEEE. CDR3 sequence reads: CASSQDNEQFF. As DNA, the CDR3 is TGTGCCAGCAGCCAAGACAATGAGCAGTTCTTC.